These 22 T cell receptor beta chains were sequenced from one sample in a study of cytomegalovirus exposure and HLA in healthy donors. PCR amplification relied on 60 Vbeta primers (plus 13 Jbeta primers). Some clones are missing from TCRdb's copy, which holds only in-frame ones; the method was immunoSEQ multiplex PCR. Its clone listing holds about 200,000 clones. What was sequenced was PBMCs. The receptor source for this set is a man younger than 40 in good health and CMV-seronegative.

V and J are TRBV13 and TRBJ1-5; weak D call: TRBD1 (5 bases). This CDR3 is 14 amino acids long. From germline, CDR1 is PRHDT and CDR2 FYEKMQ (reference sequence). V was clipped by 2 bases and J by 7 bases, with 12 bases between them. CDR3 residues: CASSLQGMGQPQHF. The CDR3 DNA sequence: TGTGCCAGCAGCTTACAGGGTATGGGGCAGCCCCAGCATTTT.

V is TRBV4-3 and J is TRBJ1-3; D is undetermined. Looked up from germline, CDR1 is LGHNA and CDR2 is YSLEER. V was pared by 1 base and J by 0 bases, with 10 bases between. This CDR3 is built from 16 residues. The CDR3 region has the DNA TGCGCCAGCAGCCAAGGCGCTACAGCCTCTGGAAACACCATATATTTT. Translating gives CASSQGATASGNTIYF.

The chain is built from TRBV14 and TRBJ1-1; 8 bases fit TRBD1. The germline gives CDR1 SGHDN, CDR2 FVKESK. The CDR3 extends over 17 amino acids. V shed 3 bases, J shed 4 bases, and the junction held 13 bases outside the gene matches. This CDR3 is CASSHFRGNRGSTEAFF. CDR3 bases: TGTGCCAGCAGCCATTTCCGGGGAAACAGGGGGAGCACTGAAGCTTTCTTT.

The chain joins TRBV19 to TRBJ2-5; D possibly corresponds to TRBD2 (6 bases). The CDR3 length is 14 residues. V lost 6 bases, J lost 4 bases, and 15 bases lay in between. Germline V gene lookup returns CDR1 LNHDA and CDR2 SQIVND (reference sequence). The CDR3 nucleotides read TGTGCCAGTAGCCAACGGGGGACTGGAGAGACCCAGTACTTC. This encodes CASSQRGTGETQYF.

This sequence joins TRBV7-9 and TRBJ1-3; tentatively, D is TRBD1 (5 bases). Germline CDR1 reads SEHNR; CDR2 reads FQNEAQ (reference sequence). The V end was cut by 2 bases, the J end by 2 bases, with 13 bases between. The CDR3 sequence is 16 residues long. The CDR3: CASSLRQGWAGNTIYF. The CDR3 nucleotides read TGTGCCAGCAGCTTAAGGCAGGGATGGGCTGGAAACACCATATATTTT.

CDR3 residues: CASTKDRAAYNEQFF. CDR3 bases: TGTGCCAGCACCAAAGACAGGGCGGCCTACAATGAGCAGTTCTTC. This chain links TRBV27 with TRBJ2-1, with 7 bases identical to TRBD1. The CDR3 sequence is 15 residues long. Losses at the gene ends were 7 bases for V and 2 bases for J; bases not matched to a gene: 8. Germline assignment: CDR1 MNHEY and CDR2 SMNVEV (reference sequence).

The CDR3 sequence: CASSLRDFNSPLHF. CDR3 coding DNA: TGTGCCAGCAGCCTGAGAGATTTTAATTCACCCCTCCACTTT. The rearrangement joins TRBV13 to TRBJ1-6; D call uncertain. V was pared by 5 bases and J by 6 bases, with 11 bases between. Germline loops: CDR1 PRHDT, CDR2 FYEKMQ (reference sequence). The CDR3 runs to 14 residues.

The genes are TRBV5-1 and TRBJ1-5; weak D call: TRBD1 (6 bases). Germline V lookup: CDR1 SGHRS, CDR2 YFSETQ. The CDR3 contains 14 residues. Trimming cost V 3 bases and J 6 bases, with 13 bases left between them. CDR3 amino acids: CASSWAGEGQPQHF. In nucleotides, the CDR3 is TGCGCCAGCAGCTGGGCAGGGGAGGGTCAGCCCCAGCATTTT.

The chain joins TRBV29-1 to TRBJ2-5; D unclear. The DNA matches TRBJ2-7 better at its end, which makes the J call doubtful. Per the germline V gene, CDR1 is SQVTM and CDR2 is ANQGSEA. This CDR3 region has 12 residues. This CDR3 is CSVEGPSYEQYF. For the CDR3, the DNA is TGCAGCGTTGAAGGTCCCTCCTACGAGCAGTACTTC.

CDR3 coding DNA: TGTGCCAGCAGTTTATCAAGCGGGAGGGCCTTAACCGGGGAGCTGTTTTTT. Its protein is CASSLSSGRALTGELFF. V and J are TRBV27 and TRBJ2-2; 10 nucleotides line up with TRBD2. The V gene end was trimmed by 0 bases and the J gene end by 5 bases; junction bases not matched to a gene: 6. The CDR3 is made up of 17 amino acids. Germline-derived CDR1 and CDR2 are MNHEY and SMNVEV (reference sequence).

As regards this clone: Different DNA sequences within this sample yield the same CDR3. V is TRBV10-2 and J is TRBJ2-1, with D perhaps matching TRBD2 (5 bases). Per germline, CDR1 WSHSY and CDR2 SAAADI. V was trimmed by 0 bases and J by 3 bases, leaving 12 bases between them. This CDR3 region has 16 residues. CDR3 region: CASSESGGDYYNEQFF. The CDR3 DNA is TGCGCCAGCAGTGAGTCGGGCGGAGACTACTACAATGAGCAGTTCTTC.

The V gene is TRBV6-1, the J gene TRBJ2-1; a weak D match, TRBD1 (6 bases). The CDR3 is 14 amino acids. Germline loops: CDR1 MNHNS, CDR2 SASEGT. The V gene lost 1 base and the J gene lost 15 bases, with 19 bases spanning the gap. The CDR3 spells CASSEGPSRGSRFF. CDR3 coding DNA: TGTGCCAGCAGTGAAGGGCCAAGCAGGGGCAGTCGGTTCTTC.

The chain is built from TRBV6-6 and TRBJ2-3; 7 bases align to TRBD1. The trim removed 6 bases at V and 0 bases at J, leaving 6 bases unmatched. The germline CDR1 and CDR2 sequences are MNHNY and SVGAGI (reference sequence). The length of the CDR3 is 15 residues. The CDR3 spells CASSPTGISTDTQYF. CDR3 nucleotides: TGTGCCAGCAGCCCGACAGGGATTAGCACAGATACGCAGTATTTT.

This chain joins TRBV4-2 and TRBJ2-1; no reliable D call. The CDR3 runs to 13 residues. Between the trimmed V and J ends, which lost 2 bases and 9 bases, there was a span of 11 bases. Germline V CDR1 and CDR2: LGHNA, YNFKEQ. For the CDR3, the DNA is TGTGCCAGCAGCCAACTATTAGCAAGTGAGCAGTTCTTC. Its protein product is CASSQLLASEQFF.

V usage is TRBV7-9 and J usage is TRBJ1-1, with D tentatively TRBD1 (6 bases). V lost 4 bases to trimming and J lost 2 bases, with 14 bases between them. CDR1 is SEHNR and CDR2 is FQNEAQ in the germline V gene (reference sequence). This CDR3 is built from 15 residues. The CDR3 coding sequence is TGTGCCAGCAGCTCCTCGGCGGGGGCCAACACTGAAGCTTTCTTT. Encoded protein: CASSSSAGANTEAFF.

The chain couples TRBV7-2 to TRBJ1-4; 8 positions agree with TRBD1. The trim removed 1 base at V and 6 bases at J, leaving 4 bases unmatched. This CDR3 has 15 amino acids. Germline-derived CDR1 and CDR2 are SGHTA and FQGNSA. The CDR3 protein is CASSLETGVDEKLFF. CDR3 nucleotide sequence: TGTGCCAGCAGCTTAGAGACAGGGGTGGATGAAAAACTGTTTTTT.

The V gene is TRBV30, the J gene TRBJ1-2; D unclear. This CDR3 region has 14 residues. Germline CDR1 reads GTSNPN; CDR2 reads SVGIG (reference sequence). The V end was cut by 2 bases, the J end by 4 bases, with 14 bases between. Here the CDR3 reads CAWSRVEPIYGYTF. The CDR3 region has the DNA TGTGCCTGGAGTCGAGTTGAACCGATCTATGGCTACACCTTC.

The rearrangement joins TRBV2 to TRBJ2-5, with 10 bases matching TRBD2. Near its end, the DNA agrees better with TRBJ2-7, so the J call may be wrong. Per the germline V gene, CDR1 is SNHLY and CDR2 is FYNNEI. The CDR3 loop spans 15 amino acids. The chain's CDR3 is CAGNAGAGGPSEQYF. CDR3 nucleotides: TGTGCCGGGAACGCGGGAGCGGGGGGGCCGAGCGAGCAGTACTTC.

The chain has TRBV7-9 and TRBJ1-5; D ambiguous. Germline values: CDR1 SEHNR, CDR2 FQNEAQ (reference sequence). Trimming stripped 5 bases from V and 7 bases from J, with 12 bases between. The CDR3 runs to 13 residues. CDR3 nucleotide sequence: TGTGCCAGCAGCCCCGAGGCCGAACAGCCCCAGCATTTT. This sequence encodes CASSPEAEQPQHF.

The CDR3 sequence: CASNPRGSSYEQYF. DNA of the CDR3: TGTGCCAGCAACCCGCGGGGGAGCTCCTACGAGCAGTACTTC. The V call is TRBV7-2, the J call TRBJ2-7; 7 bases line up with TRBD2. The J segment lost 0 bases and the V segment lost 7 bases, leaving 6 bases of the junction unmatched. In germline, CDR1 is SGHTA, CDR2 FQGNSA. This CDR3 comprises 14 residues.

A word on this clone: The germline gene is not matched at one end of the junction; a read error may be the cause. The chain has TRBV7-9 and TRBJ2-1; 8 nucleotides agree with TRBD2. The CDR3 has 11 residues. Germline values: CDR1 SEHNR, CDR2 FQNEAQ (reference sequence). The CDR3 bases are TGTGCCAGCAGCTACTCGGGACTAGAGATCTTC. This sequence encodes CASSYSGLEIF.

The V gene is TRBV6-5, the J gene TRBJ1-2; the D gene is possibly TRBD1 (5 bases). Germline CDR1 reads MNHEY; CDR2 reads SVGAGI. Between the trimmed V and J ends, which lost 2 bases and 3 bases, there was a span of 10 bases. The CDR3 covers 14 residues. The CDR3: CASSYGQGHYGYTF. CDR3 sequence (DNA): TGTGCCAGCAGTTACGGTCAGGGCCACTATGGCTACACCTTC.